This T cell receptor beta chain was retrieved from a study of response to subunit inactivated influenza vaccine. A single record per CDR3 protein comes from TCRdb applying MiXCR to the RT-PCR reads. The sample yields hundreds of thousands of distinct CDR3 sequences, more than 15% seen once. CDR1 SEHNR and CDR2 FQNEAQ come from the germline V gene (reference sequence). The CDR3 consists of 14 residues. V was trimmed by 5 bases and J by 2 bases, leaving 12 bases between them. The V call is TRBV7-9, the J call TRBJ2-5; D may be TRBD1 (6 bases). The sample in question was PBMCs from blood, obtained about 12 days after vaccination. The receptor's source is a man between 50 and 59 years old who received an inactivated influenza vaccine. As DNA, the CDR3 is TGTGCCAGCAGCCATTGGACAGAGCAAGAGACCCAGTACTTC. Amino acids: CASSHWTEQETQYF.